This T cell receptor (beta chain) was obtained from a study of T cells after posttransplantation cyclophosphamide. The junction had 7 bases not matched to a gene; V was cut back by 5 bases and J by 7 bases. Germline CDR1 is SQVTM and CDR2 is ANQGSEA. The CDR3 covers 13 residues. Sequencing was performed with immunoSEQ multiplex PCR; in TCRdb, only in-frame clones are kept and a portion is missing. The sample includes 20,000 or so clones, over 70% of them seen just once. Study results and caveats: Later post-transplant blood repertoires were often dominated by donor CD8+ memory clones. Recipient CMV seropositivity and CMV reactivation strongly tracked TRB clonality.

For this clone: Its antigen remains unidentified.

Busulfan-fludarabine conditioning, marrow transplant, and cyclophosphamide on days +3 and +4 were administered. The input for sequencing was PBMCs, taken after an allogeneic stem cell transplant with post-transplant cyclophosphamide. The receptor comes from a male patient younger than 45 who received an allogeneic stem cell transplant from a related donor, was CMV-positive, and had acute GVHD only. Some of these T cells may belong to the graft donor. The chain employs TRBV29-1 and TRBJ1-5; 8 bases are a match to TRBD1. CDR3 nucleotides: TGCAGCGTTCAGGGGGCCCCGCTCCAGCCCCAGCATTTT. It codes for CSVQGAPLQPQHF. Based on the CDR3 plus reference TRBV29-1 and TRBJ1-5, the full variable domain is SAVISQKPSRDICQRGTSLTIQCQVDSQVTMMFWYRQQPGQSLTLIATANQGSEATYESGFVIDKFPISRPNLTFSTLTVSNMSPEDSSIYLCSVQGAPLQPQHFGDGTRLSIL.